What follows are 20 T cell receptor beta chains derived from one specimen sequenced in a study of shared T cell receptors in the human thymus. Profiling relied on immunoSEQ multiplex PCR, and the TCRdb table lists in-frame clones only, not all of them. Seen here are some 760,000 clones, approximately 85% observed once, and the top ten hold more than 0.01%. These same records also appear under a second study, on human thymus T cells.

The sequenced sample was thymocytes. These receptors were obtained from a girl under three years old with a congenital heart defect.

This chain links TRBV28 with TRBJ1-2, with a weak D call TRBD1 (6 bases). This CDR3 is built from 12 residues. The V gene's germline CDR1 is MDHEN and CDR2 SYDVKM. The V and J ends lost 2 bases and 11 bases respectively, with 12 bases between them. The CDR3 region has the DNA TGTGCCAGCAGTTTACAAACAGGGTGTTACACCTTC. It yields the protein CASSLQTGCYTF.

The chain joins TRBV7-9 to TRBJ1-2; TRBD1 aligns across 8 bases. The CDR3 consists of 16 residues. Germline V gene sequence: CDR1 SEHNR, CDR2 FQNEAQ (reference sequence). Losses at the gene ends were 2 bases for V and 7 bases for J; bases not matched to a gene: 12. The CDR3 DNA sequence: TGTGCCAGCAGCTTAAACCCCGGACGGACAGGGTTTGGCTACACCTTC. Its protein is CASSLNPGRTGFGYTF. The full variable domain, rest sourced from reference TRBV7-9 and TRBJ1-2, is DTGVSQNPRHKITKRGQNVTFRCDPISEHNRLYWYRQTLGQGPEFLTYFQNEAQLEKSRLLSDRFSAERPKGSFSTLEIQRTEQGDSAMYLCASSLNPGRTGFGYTFGSGTRLTVV.

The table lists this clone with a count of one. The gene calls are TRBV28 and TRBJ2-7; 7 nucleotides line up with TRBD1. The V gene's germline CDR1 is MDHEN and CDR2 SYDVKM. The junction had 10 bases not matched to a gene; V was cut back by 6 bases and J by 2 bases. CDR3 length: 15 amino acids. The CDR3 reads CASRLTGTDAYEQYF. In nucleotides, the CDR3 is TGTGCCAGCAGATTGACCGGGACAGACGCCTACGAGCAGTACTTC.

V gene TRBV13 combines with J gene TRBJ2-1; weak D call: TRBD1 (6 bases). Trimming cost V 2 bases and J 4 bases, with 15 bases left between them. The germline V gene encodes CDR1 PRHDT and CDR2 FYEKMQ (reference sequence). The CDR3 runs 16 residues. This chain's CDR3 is CASSLKADQGYNEQFF. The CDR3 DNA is TGTGCCAGCAGCTTAAAAGCTGATCAGGGGTACAATGAGCAGTTCTTC. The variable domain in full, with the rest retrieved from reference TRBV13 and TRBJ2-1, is AAGVIQSPRHLIKEKRETATLKCYPIPRHDTVYWYQQGPGQDPQFLISFYEKMQSDKGSIPDRFSAQQFSDYHSELNMSSLELGDSALYFCASSLKADQGYNEQFFGPGTRLTVL.

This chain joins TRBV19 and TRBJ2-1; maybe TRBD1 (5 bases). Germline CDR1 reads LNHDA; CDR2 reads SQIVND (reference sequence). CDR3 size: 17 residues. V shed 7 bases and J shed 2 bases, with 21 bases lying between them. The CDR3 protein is CASTLDSRGFTYNEQFF. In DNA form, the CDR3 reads TGTGCCAGTACTTTAGACAGCCGAGGATTTACCTACAATGAGCAGTTCTTC.

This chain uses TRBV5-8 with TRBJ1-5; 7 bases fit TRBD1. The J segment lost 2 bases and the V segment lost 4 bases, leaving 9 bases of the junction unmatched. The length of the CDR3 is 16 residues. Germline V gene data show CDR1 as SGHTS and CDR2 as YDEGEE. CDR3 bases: TGTGCCAGCAGCCCCGACAGGGAGGTTGGCAATCAGCCCCAGCATTTT. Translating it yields CASSPDREVGNQPQHF.

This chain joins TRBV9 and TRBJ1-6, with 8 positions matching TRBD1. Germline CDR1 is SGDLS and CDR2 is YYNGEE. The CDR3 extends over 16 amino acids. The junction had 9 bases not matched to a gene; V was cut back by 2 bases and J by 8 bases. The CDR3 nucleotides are TGTGCCAGCAGCGTGAACCCCGGGACAGGCGATTCACCCCTCCACTTT. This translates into CASSVNPGTGDSPLHF.

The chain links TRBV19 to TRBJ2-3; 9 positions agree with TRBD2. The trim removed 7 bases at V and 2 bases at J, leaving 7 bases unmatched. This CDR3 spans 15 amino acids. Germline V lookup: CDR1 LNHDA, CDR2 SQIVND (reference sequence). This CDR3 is CASNRLAAHTDTQYF. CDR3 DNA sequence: TGTGCCAGTAATAGACTAGCGGCGCACACAGATACGCAGTATTTT.

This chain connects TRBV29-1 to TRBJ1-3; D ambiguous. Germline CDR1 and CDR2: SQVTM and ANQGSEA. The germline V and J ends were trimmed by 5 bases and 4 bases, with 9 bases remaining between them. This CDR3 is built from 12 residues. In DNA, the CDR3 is TGCAGCGTTCCGCTGGCCGGAAACACCATATATTTT. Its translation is CSVPLAGNTIYF.

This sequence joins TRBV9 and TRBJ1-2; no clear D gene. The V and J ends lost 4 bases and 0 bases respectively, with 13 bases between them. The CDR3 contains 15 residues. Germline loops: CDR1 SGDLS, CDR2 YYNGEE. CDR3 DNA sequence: TGTGCCAGCAGCCCCCGGGGTGGAGCTAACTATGGCTACACCTTC. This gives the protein CASSPRGGANYGYTF.

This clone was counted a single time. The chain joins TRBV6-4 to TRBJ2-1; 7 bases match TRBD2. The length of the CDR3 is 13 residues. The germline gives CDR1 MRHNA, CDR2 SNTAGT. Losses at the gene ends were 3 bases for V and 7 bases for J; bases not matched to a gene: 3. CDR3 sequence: CASSDRGGNEQFF. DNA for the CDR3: TGTGCCAGCAGTGATCGGGGAGGGAATGAGCAGTTCTTC.

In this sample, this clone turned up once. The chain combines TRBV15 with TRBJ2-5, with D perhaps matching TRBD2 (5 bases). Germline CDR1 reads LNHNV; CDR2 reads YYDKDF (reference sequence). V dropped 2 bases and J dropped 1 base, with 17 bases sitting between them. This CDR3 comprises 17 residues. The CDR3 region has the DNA TGTGCCACCAGCAGAAAACCACCCCCGGGATTCCAAGAGACCCAGTACTTC. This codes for CATSRKPPPGFQETQYF.

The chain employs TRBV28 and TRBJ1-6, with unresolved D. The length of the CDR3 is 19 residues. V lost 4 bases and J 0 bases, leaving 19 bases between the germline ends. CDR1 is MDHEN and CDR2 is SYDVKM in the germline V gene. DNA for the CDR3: TGTGCCAGCAGTTCAGTTCCTTATCGAGGGAGCTCCTATAATTCACCCCTCCACTTT. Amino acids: CASSSVPYRGSSYNSPLHF. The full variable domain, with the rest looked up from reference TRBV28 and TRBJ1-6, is DVKVTQSSRYLVKRTGEKVFLECVQDMDHENMFWYRQDPGLGLRLIYFSYDVKMKEKGDIPEGYSVSREKKERFSLILESASTNQTSMYLCASSSVPYRGSSYNSPLHFGNGTRLTVT.

The CDR3 region has the DNA TGCGCCAGCAGCCTCCAACCGGGCAATCAGCCCCAGCATTTT. This sequence encodes CASSLQPGNQPQHF. The V call is TRBV4-1, the J call TRBJ1-5; D is ambiguous. V was cut by 4 bases and J by 2 bases, with 9 bases left in between. The CDR3 is made up of 14 amino acids. CDR1 MGHRA and CDR2 YSYEKL come from the germline V gene.

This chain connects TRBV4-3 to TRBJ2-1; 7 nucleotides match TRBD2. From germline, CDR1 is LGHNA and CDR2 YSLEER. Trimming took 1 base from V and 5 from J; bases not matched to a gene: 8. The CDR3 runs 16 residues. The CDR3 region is CASSQAVRGGNNEQFF. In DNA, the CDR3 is TGCGCCAGCAGCCAAGCAGTTCGCGGGGGAAACAATGAGCAGTTCTTC.

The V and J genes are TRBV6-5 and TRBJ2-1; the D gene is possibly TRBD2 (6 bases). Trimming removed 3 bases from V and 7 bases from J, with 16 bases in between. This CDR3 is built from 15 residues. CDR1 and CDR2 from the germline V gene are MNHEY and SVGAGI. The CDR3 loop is CASSYRWSRGNEQFF. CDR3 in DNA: TGTGCCAGCAGTTATCGGTGGAGTCGGGGGAATGAGCAGTTCTTC.

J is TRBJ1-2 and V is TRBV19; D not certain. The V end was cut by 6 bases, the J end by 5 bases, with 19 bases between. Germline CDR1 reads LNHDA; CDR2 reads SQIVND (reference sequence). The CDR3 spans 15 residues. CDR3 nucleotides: TGTGCCAGTAGCCCCGAGGGAGAAACCGGGTATGGCTACACCTTC. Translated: CASSPEGETGYGYTF.

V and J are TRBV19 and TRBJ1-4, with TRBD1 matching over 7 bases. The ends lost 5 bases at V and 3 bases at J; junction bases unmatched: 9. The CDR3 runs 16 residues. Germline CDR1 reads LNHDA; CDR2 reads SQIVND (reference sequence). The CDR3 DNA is TGTGCCAGTAGTTGGAAGGGGGCTGGGGCTAATGAAAAACTGTTTTTT. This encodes CASSWKGAGANEKLFF.

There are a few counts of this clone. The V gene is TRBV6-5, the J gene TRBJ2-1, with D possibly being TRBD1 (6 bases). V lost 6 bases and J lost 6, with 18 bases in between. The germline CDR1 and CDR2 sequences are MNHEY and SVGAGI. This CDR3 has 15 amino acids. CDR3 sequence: CASRPGVSFCNEQFF. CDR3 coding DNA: TGTGCCAGCAGACCAGGGGTCTCTTTTTGCAATGAGCAGTTCTTC.

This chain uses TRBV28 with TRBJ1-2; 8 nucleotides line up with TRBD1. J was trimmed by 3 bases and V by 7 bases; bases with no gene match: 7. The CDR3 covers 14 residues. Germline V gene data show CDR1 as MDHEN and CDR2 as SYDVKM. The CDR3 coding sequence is TGTGCCAGCACTCGGACAGGGAGGCACTATGGCTACACCTTC. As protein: CASTRTGRHYGYTF.